Listed below are T cell receptor beta chains from one sample, sequenced in a study of T-cell reconstitution after alpha-beta-depleted transplantation in children. TCRdb itself ran the PCR reads through MiXCR, one entry per CDR3 protein. The sample includes 25,000 to 30,000 distinct CDR3 sequences, about 5.8% of them seen just once. The sample in question was PBMCs, mostly from graft donor cells, obtained 180 days after TCRalphabeta/CD19-depleted stem cell transplant. The source of these receptors is a male patient younger than 18 who had a stem cell transplant for acute myeloid leukemia, so the T cells may come from the graft donor. CDR3s include the opening cysteine and the closing phenylalanine or tryptophan.

>TRBV11-3|TRBJ1-2
CASSEMVWQGYRTNYGYTF
>TRBV20-1|TRBJ2-7
CSARDAGVYEQYF
>TRBV20-1|TRBJ2-7
CSAVSGLAGEEQYF
>TRBV7-2|TRBJ2-7
CASSPTAGLYEQYF
>TRBV30|TRBJ2-5
CAWIVGGQETQYF
>TRBV9|TRBJ2-1
CASSVVSTGSGNEQFF
>TRBV6-5|TRBJ2-7
CASSLRGTETGEQYF
>TRBV2|TRBJ2-1
CASTKREGWDEQFF
>TRBV20-1|TRBJ1-5
CSARQGQPQHF
>TRBV6-5|TRBJ1-1
CASSYVALLRDTEAFF
>TRBV5-6|TRBJ1-2
CASSARTGALNYGYTF
>TRBV5-1|TRBJ2-3
CASSLTSADTQYF
>TRBV7-8|TRBJ2-2
CASTKLGGLGTGELFF
>TRBV11-1|TRBJ2-5
CASSSPQGLARRETQYF
>TRBV2|TRBJ2-7
CANTRDRAYEQYF
>TRBV11-2|TRBJ1-1
CASSHDGRANTEAFF
>TRBV20-1|TRBJ2-5
CSARRETQYF
>TRBV7-8|TRBJ2-7
CASSPGDFSSYEQYF
>TRBV10-3|TRBJ2-1
CAIGRVKDEQFF
>TRBV9|TRBJ2-1
CASSVGGTYNEQFF
>TRBV7-9|TRBJ2-5
CASSFMAESRAQYF
>TRBV28|TRBJ2-7
CASSLDRGGFEQYF